This paragraph covers one T cell receptor beta chain sequence. The antigen is undetermined. The CDR3 spans 16 residues. V shed 9 bases, J shed 5 bases, and the junction held 15 bases outside the gene matches. This sample was taken from a study of shared clonotypes between healthy human individuals. Study-level results: As a rule, naive subsets had a larger estimated richness than memory subsets. Sequencing depth was a factor that was expected to affect clonotype sharing among donors.

TCRdb's table, derived via immunoSEQ multiplex PCR, lists solely in-frame clones and lacks some. This table holds approximately 2.3 million clones, 85% to 95% found once. The sequenced material came from naive CD4+ T cells from PBMCs. Noted subset: CD45RA+ positively selected. This TCR derives from a man younger than 35 in good health. Some clones in this sample may be carry-over from other donors' samples. The chain joins TRBV23-1 to TRBJ2-2; TRBD1 matches at 7 bases. TRBV23-1 counts as an open reading frame of uncertain function. Written as DNA, the CDR3 is TGCGCCAGTAACGGGGAGACAGGGCGAGGGACCGGGGAGCTGTTTTTT. It yields the protein CASNGETGRGTGELFF.